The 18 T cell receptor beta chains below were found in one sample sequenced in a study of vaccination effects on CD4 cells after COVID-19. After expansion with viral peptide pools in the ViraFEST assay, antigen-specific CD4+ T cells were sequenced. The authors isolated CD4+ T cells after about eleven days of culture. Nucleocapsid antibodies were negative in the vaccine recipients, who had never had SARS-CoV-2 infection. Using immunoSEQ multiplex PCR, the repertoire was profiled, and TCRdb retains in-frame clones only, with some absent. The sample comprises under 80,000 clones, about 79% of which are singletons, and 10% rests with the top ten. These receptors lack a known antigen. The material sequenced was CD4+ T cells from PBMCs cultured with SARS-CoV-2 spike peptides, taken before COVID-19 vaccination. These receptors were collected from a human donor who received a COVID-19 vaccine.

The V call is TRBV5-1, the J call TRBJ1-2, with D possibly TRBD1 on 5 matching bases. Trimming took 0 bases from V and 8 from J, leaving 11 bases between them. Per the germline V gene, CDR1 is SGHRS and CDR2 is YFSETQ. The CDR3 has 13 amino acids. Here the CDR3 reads CASSLADRSGYTF. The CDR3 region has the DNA TGCGCCAGCAGCTTGGCCGACAGATCGGGCTACACCTTC.

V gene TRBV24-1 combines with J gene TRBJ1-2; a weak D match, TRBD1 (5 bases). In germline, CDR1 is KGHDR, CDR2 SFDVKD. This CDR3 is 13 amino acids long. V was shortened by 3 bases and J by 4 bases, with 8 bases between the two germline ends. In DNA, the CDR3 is TGTGCCACCAGTGATCGGGACCGCTATGGCTACACCTTC. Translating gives CATSDRDRYGYTF.

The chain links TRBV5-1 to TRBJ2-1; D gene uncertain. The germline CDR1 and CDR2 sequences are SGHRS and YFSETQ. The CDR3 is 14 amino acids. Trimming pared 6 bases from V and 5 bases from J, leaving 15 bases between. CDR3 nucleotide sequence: TGCGCCAGCATCTTAAATCCCCTCGACAATGAGCAGTTCTTC. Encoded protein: CASILNPLDNEQFF.

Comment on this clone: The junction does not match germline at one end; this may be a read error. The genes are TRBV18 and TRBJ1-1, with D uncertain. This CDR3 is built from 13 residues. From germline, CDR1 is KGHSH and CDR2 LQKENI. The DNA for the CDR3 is TGTGCCAGCTCACGCCCGGACCTCTCTGAGGCTTTCTTT. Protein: CASSRPDLSEAFF.

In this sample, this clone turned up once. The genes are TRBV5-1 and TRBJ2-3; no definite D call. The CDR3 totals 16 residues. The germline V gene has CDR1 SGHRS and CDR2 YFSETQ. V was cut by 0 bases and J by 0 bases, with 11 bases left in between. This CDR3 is CASSLGGGLSTDTQYF. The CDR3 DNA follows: TGCGCCAGCAGCTTGGGCGGCGGCCTTAGCACAGATACGCAGTATTTT.

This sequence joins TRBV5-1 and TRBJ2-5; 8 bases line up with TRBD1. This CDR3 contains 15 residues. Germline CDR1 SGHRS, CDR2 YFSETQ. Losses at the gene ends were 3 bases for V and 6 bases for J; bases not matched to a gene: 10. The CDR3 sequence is CASSWDPGQDQTQYF. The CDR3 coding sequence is TGCGCCAGCAGCTGGGACCCGGGACAGGACCAGACCCAGTACTTC.

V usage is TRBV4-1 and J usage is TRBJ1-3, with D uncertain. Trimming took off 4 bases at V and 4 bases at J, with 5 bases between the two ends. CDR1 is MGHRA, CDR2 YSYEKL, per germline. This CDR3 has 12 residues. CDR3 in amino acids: CASSRMGNTIYF. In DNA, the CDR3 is TGCGCCAGCAGCCGCATGGGAAACACCATATATTTT.

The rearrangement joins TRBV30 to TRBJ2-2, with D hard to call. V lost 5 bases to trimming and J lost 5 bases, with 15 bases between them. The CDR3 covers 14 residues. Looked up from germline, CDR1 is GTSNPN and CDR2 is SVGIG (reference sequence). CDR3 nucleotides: TGTGCCTGGGAAAGGTGGACCGGAACCGGGGAGCTGTTTTTT. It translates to CAWERWTGTGELFF.

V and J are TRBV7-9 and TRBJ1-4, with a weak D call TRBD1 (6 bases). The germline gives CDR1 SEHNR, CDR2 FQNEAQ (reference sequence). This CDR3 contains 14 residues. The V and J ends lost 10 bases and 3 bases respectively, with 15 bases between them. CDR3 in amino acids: CATREGEANEKLFF. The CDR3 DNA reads TGTGCCACAAGGGAGGGGGAGGCTAATGAAAAACTGTTTTTT. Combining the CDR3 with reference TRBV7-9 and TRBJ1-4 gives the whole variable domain DTGVSQNPRHKITKRGQNVTFRCDPISEHNRLYWYRQTLGQGPEFLTYFQNEAQLEKSRLLSDRFSAERPKGSFSTLEIQRTEQGDSAMYLCATREGEANEKLFFGSGTQLSVL.

CDR3 sequence: CAISVRTGEGYTF. The CDR3 DNA sequence: TGTGCCATCAGTGTAAGGACAGGGGAAGGCTACACCTTC. The V call is TRBV10-3, the J call TRBJ1-2, with 9 bases identical to TRBD1. J was trimmed by 8 bases and V by 4 bases; bases with no gene match: 5. The CDR3 spans 13 residues. In germline, CDR1 is ENHRY, CDR2 SYGVKD.

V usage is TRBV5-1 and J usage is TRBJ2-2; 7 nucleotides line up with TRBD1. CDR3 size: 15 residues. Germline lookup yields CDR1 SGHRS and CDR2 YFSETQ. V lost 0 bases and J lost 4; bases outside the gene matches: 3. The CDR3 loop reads CASSLVQGSTGELFF. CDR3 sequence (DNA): TGCGCCAGCAGCTTGGTACAGGGGAGCACCGGGGAGCTGTTTTTT. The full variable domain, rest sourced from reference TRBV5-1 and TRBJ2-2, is KAGVTQTPRYLIKTRGQQVTLSCSPISGHRSVSWYQQTPGQGLQFLFEYFSETQRNKGNFPGRFSGRQFSNSRSEMNVSTLELGDSALYLCASSLVQGSTGELFFGEGSRLTVL.

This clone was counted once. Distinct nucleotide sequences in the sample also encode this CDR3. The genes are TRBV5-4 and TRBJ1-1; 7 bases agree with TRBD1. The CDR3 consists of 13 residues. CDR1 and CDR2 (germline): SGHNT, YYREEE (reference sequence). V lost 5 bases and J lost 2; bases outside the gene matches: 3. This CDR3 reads CASSWDRNTEAFF. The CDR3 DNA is TGTGCCAGCAGTTGGGACAGAAACACTGAAGCTTTCTTT.

This chain's CDR3 is CSVELGQGLREKLFF. CDR3 DNA: TGCAGCGTTGAATTGGGACAGGGGTTAAGAGAAAAACTGTTTTTT. This chain joins TRBV29-1 and TRBJ1-4; the match to TRBD1 covers 10 bases. J was trimmed by 8 bases and V by 2 bases; bases with no gene match: 8. The CDR3 loop spans 15 amino acids. Per germline, CDR1 SQVTM and CDR2 ANQGSEA.

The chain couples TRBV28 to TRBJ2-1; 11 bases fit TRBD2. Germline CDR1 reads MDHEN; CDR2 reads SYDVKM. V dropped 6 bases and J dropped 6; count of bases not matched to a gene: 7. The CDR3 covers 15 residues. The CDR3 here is CASRYSGGGSNEQFF. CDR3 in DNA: TGTGCCAGCAGATATAGCGGGGGGGGTTCCAATGAGCAGTTCTTC.

This chain's CDR3 is CASSLGDRGQETQYF. In nucleotides, the CDR3 is TGCGCCAGCAGCTTGGGAGACAGGGGACAAGAGACCCAGTACTTC. The chain employs TRBV5-1 and TRBJ2-5; 8 positions agree with TRBD1. The germline V gene has CDR1 SGHRS and CDR2 YFSETQ. Trimming took 0 bases from V and 2 from J; bases not matched to a gene: 3. The CDR3 covers 15 residues. The variable domain in full, with the rest retrieved from reference TRBV5-1 and TRBJ2-5, is KAGVTQTPRYLIKTRGQQVTLSCSPISGHRSVSWYQQTPGQGLQFLFEYFSETQRNKGNFPGRFSGRQFSNSRSEMNVSTLELGDSALYLCASSLGDRGQETQYFGPGTRLLVL.

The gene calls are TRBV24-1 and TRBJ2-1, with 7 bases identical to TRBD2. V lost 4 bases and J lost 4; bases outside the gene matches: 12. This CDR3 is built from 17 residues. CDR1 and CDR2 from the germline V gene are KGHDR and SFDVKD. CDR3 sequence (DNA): TGTGCCACCAGTGACTCTACTCTAGCGGCCTCATACAATGAGCAGTTCTTC. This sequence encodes CATSDSTLAASYNEQFF.

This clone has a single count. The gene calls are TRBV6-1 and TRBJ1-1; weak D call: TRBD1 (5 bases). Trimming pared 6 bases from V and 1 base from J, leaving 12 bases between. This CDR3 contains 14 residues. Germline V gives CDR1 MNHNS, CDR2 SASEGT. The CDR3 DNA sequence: TGTGCCAGCAGCCCCGACAGAAAGAACACTGAAGCTTTCTTT. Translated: CASSPDRKNTEAFF.

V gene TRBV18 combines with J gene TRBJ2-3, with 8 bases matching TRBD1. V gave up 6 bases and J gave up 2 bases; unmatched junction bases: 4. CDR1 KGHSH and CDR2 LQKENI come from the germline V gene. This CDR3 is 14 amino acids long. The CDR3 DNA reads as TGTGCCAGCTCGCCGGACAGGGCCACAGATACGCAGTATTTT. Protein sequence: CASSPDRATDTQYF.